This TCR beta chain was found in a study of cytomegalovirus exposure and HLA in healthy donors. Vbeta (60) and Jbeta (13) primers were used in the PCR. Measured with immunoSEQ multiplex PCR; TCRdb has only the in-frame clones, and not every one. In the table there are roughly 150,000 clones, 70% to 90% of which are singletons. CDR3 length: 15 amino acids. Germline values: CDR1 SQVTM, CDR2 ANQGSEA. Regarding this clone: The junction shows a germline mismatch at one end, possibly a read error.

This chain uses TRBV29-1 with TRBJ1-2, with D possibly being TRBD1 (6 bases). The sequenced sample consisted of PBMCs. This clonotype was sampled from a woman under 30 in good health and CMV-seronegative. The CDR3: CSVGLGARVIGGYTF. CDR3 bases: TGCAGTGTTGGGCTGGGGGCCAGGGTAATTGGGGGCTACACCTTC.